What follows is one T cell receptor (beta chain) and its context. Its target is not known. Sequencing was performed with immunoSEQ multiplex PCR; in TCRdb, only in-frame clones are kept and a portion is missing. Of around 96,000 clones listed, 92% were seen once; the top ten hold roughly 0.17%. This specimen comes from a study of graft-versus-host responses after intestinal transplantation. Study in general: Induction using anti-thymocyte globulin, followed by tacrolimus and steroids for approximately 3 years, was given to all recipients. Findings of the study overall: Recipient marrow held GvH clones, some first seen in ileum or blood.

The starting material was unstimulated CD4+ T cells sorted from spleen or lymph node cells, obtained before intestinal transplant. The source of this sequence is a human donor who received an intestinal transplant.

DNA for the CDR3: TGTGCCAGCAGTTTTGATCAGATCTCTGGAAACACCATATATTTT. This gives the protein CASSFDQISGNTIYF. The chain recombines TRBV5-8 with TRBJ1-3; D is unclear. With 5 bases removed from V and 0 bases from J, the gap between germline ends came to 12 bases. Germline V gene data show CDR1 as SGHTS and CDR2 as YDEGEE. This CDR3 spans 15 amino acids. Full variable domain (rest looked up from reference TRBV5-8 and TRBJ1-3): EAGVTQSPTHLIKTRGQQATLRCSPISGHTSVYWYQQALGLGLQFLLWYDEGEERNRGNFPPRFSGRQFPNYSSELNVNALELEDSALYLCASSFDQISGNTIYFGEGSWLTVV.